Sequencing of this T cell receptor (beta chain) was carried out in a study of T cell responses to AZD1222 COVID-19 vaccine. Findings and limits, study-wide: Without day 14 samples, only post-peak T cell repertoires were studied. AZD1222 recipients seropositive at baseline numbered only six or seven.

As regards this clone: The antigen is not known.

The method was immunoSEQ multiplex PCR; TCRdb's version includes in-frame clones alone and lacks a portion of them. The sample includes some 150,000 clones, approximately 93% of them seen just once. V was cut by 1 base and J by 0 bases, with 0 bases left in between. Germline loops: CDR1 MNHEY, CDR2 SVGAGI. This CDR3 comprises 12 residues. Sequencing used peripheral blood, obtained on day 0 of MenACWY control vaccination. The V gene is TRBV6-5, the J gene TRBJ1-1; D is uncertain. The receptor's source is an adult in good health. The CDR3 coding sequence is TGTGCCAGCAGTTACTTGAACACTGAAGCTTTCTTT. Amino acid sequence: CASSYLNTEAFF.